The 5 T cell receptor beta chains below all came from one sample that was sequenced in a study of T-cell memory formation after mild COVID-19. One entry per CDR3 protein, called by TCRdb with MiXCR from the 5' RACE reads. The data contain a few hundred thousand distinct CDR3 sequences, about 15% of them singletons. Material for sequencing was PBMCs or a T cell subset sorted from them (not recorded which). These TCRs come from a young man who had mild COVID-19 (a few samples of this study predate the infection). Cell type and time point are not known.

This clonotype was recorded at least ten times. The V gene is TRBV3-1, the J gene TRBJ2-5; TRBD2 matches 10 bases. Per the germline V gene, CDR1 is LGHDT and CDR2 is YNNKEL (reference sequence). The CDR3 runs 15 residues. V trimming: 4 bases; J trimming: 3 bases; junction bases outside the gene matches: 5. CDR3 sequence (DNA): TGTGCCAGCAGCCCACCGGGACTAGCGAAAGAGACCCAGTACTTC. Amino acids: CASSPPGLAKETQYF.

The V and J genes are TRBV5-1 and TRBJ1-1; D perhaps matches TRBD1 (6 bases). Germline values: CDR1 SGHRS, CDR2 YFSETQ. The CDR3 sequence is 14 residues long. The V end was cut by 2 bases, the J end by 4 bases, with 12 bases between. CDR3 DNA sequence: TGCGCCAGCAGCTTCGGGGAGGGGGGCACTGAAGCTTTCTTT. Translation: CASSFGEGGTEAFF.

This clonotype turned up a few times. The CDR3 here is CASSQGTSGGGETQYF. The CDR3 DNA is TGCGCCAGCAGCCAAGGGACTAGCGGGGGCGGAGAGACCCAGTACTTC. The rearrangement uses TRBV4-3 and TRBJ2-5; 13 bases are a match to TRBD2. The V and J ends lost 1 base and 4 bases, in that order; junction bases with no gene match: 3. Germline V gene sequence: CDR1 LGHNA, CDR2 YSLEER. The CDR3 covers 16 residues.

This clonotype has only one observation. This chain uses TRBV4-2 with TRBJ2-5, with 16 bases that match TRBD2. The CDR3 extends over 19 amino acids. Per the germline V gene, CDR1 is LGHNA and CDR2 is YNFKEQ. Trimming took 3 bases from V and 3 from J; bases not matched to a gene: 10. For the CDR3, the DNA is TGTGCCAGCAGCCATGGGAGGGGGACTAGCGGGGGGGCCGAAGAGACCCAGTACTTC. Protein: CASSHGRGTSGGAEETQYF.

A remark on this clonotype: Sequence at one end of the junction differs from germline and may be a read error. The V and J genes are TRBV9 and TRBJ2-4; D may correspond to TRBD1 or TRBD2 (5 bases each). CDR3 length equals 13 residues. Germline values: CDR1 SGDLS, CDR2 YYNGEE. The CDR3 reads CASSPTPEGRRSF. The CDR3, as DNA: TGTGCCAGCAGCCCAACCCCCGAGGGGCGCCGCTCCTTC.